This TCR beta chain was observed in a study of blood T cell repertoires in COVID-19. The wider study: Sites across the United States, Italy and Spain contributed samples from acute and convalescent COVID-19.

Here immunoSEQ multiplex PCR was the method, and the copy in TCRdb shows in-frame clones only, minus some. The sample has about 430,000 clones, 88% seen once; the top ten hold around 0.97%. Recruits, aged 18 to 89 years, lived in 24 US areas. Trimming stripped 4 bases from V and 5 bases from J, with 17 bases between. CDR3 size: 16 residues. In germline, CDR1 is KGHDR, CDR2 SFDVKD. This chain links TRBV24-1 with TRBJ1-5, with D possibly TRBD1 on 5 matching bases. The specimen was PBMCs or T cells enriched from blood (not recorded which). The TCR comes from a woman aged 25 to 39 with acute COVID-19. Here the CDR3 DNA reads TGTGCCACCAGTGAGCGGATTGCGGCAGGGCATCAGCCCCAGCATTTT. This sequence encodes CATSERIAAGHQPQHF.